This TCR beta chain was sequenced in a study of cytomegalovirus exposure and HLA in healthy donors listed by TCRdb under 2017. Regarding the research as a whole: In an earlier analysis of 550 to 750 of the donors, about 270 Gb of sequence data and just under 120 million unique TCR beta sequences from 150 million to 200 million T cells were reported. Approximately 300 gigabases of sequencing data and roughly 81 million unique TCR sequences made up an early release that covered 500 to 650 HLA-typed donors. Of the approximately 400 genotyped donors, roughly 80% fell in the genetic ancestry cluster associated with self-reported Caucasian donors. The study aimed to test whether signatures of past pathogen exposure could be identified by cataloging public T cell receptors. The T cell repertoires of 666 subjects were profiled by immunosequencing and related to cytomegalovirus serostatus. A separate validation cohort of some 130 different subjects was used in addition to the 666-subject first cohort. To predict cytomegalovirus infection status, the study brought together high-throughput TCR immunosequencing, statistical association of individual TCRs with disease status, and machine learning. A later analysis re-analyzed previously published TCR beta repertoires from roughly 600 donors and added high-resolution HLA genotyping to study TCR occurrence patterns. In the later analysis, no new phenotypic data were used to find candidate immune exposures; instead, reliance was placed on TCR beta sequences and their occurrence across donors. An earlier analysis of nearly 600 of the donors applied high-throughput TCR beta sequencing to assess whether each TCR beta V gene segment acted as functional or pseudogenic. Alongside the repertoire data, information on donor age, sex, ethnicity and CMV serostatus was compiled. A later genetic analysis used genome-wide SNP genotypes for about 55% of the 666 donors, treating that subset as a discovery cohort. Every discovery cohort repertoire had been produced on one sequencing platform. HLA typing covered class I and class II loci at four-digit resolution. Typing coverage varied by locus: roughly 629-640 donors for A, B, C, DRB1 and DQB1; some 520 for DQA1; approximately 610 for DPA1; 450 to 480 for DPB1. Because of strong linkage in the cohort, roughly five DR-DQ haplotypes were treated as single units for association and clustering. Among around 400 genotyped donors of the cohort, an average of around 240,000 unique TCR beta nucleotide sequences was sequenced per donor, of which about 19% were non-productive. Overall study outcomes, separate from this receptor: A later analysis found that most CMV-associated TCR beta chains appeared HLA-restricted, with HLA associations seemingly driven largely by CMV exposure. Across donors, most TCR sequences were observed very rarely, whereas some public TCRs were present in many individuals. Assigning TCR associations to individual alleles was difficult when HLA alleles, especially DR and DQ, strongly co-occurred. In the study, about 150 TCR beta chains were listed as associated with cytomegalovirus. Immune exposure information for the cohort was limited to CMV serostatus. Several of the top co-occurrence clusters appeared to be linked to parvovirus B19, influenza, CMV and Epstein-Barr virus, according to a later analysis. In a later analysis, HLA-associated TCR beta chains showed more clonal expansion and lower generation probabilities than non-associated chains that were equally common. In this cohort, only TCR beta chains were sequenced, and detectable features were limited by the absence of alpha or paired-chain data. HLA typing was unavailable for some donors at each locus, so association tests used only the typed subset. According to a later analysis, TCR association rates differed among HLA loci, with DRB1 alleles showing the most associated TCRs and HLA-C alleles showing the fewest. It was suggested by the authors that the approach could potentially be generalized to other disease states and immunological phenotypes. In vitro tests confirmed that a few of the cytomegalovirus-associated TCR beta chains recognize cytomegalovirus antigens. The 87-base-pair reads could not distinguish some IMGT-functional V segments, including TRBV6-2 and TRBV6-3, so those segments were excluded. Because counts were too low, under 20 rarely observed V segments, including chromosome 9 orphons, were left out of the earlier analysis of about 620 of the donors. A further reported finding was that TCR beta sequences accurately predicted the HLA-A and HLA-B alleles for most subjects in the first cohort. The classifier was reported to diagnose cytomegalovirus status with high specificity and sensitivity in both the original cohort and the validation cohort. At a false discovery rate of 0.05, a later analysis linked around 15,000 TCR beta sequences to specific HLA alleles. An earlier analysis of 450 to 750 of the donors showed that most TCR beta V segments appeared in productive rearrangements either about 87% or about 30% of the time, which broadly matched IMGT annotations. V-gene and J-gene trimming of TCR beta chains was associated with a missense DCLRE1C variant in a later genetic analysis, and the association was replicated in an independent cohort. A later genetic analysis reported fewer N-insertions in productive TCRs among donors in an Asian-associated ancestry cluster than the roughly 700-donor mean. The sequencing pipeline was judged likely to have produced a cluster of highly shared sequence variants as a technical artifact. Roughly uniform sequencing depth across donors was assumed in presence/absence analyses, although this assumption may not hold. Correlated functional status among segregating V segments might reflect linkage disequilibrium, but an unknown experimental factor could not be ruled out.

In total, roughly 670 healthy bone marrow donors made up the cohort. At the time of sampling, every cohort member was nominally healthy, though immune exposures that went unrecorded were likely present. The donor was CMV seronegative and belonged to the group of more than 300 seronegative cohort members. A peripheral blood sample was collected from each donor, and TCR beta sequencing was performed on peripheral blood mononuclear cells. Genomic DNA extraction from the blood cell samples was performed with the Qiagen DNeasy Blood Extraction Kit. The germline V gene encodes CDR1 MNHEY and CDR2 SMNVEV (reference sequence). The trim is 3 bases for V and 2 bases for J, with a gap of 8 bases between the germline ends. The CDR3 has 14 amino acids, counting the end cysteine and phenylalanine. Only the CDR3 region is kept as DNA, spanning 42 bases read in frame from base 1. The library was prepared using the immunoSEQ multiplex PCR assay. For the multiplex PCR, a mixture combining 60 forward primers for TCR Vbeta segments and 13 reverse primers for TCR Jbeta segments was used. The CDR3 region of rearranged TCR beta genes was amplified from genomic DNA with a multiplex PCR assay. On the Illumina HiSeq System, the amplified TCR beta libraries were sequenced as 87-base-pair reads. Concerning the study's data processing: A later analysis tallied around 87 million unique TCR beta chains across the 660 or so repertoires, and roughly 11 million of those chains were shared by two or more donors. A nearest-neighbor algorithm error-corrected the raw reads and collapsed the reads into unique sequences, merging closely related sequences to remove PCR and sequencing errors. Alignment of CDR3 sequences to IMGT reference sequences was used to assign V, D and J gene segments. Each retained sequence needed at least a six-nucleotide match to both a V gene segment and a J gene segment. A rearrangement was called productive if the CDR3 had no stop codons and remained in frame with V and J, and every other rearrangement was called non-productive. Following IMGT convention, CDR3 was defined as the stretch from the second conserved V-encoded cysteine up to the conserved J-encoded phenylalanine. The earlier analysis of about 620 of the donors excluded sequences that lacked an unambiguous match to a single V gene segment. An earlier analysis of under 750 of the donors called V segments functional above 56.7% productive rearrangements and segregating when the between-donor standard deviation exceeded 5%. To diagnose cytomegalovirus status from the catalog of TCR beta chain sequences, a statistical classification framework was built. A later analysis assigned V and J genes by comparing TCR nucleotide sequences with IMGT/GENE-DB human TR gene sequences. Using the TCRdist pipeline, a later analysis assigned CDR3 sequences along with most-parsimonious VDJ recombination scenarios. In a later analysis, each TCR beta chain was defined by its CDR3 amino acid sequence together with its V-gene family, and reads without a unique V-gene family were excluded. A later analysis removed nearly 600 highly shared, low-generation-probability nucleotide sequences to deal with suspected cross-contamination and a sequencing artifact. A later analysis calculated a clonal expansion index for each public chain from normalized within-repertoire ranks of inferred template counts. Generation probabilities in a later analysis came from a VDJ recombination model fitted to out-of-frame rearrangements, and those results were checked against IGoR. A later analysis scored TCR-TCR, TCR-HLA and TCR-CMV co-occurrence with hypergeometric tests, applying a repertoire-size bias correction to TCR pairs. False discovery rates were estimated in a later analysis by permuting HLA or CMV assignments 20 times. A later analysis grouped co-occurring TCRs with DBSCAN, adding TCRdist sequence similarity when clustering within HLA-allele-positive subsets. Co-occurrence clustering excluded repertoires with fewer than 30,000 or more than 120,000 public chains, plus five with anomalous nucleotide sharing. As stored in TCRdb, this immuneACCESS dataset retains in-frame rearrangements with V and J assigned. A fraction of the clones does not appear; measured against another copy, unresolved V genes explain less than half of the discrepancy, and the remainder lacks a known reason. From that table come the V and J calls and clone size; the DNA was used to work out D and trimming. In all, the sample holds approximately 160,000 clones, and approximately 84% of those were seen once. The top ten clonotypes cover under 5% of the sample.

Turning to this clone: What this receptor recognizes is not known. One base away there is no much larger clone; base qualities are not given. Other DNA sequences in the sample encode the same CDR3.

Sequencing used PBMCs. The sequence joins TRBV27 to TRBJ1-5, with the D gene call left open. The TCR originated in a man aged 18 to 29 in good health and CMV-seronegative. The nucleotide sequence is TGTGCCAGCAGTTTCCGTTCGGGCAATCAGCCCCAGCATTTT. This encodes CASSFRSGNQPQHF.